The sequence of this T cell receptor beta chain was determined in a study of PD-1 blockade in mismatch repair-deficient tumors. Study-level background: All were previously treated, progressing patients with eleven to twelve mismatch repair-deficient cancer types. Findings of the study overall: Tumor-resident clones, often absent from pretreatment blood, expanded after pembrolizumab and then contracted.

TCRs were sequenced from a few patients responding to pembrolizumab. In regard to this clone: The antigen is not known.

Sequencing was performed with immunoSEQ multiplex PCR; in TCRdb, only in-frame clones are kept and a portion is missing. The table lists 49,000 or so clones, more than 65% of them singletons. Germline V gene sequence: CDR1 SEHNR, CDR2 FQNEAQ (reference sequence). V was clipped by 5 bases and J by 0 bases, with 11 bases between them. The CDR3 runs to 15 residues. This TCR came from an adult with mismatch repair-deficient cancer. This chain joins TRBV7-9 and TRBJ2-1; D is ambiguous. The sample in question was peripheral blood, obtained less than 21 weeks after starting pembrolizumab. The CDR3 DNA reads as TGTGCCAGCAGCCTCGCGATAGGCTCCTACAATGAGCAGTTCTTC. It specifies CASSLAIGSYNEQFF.